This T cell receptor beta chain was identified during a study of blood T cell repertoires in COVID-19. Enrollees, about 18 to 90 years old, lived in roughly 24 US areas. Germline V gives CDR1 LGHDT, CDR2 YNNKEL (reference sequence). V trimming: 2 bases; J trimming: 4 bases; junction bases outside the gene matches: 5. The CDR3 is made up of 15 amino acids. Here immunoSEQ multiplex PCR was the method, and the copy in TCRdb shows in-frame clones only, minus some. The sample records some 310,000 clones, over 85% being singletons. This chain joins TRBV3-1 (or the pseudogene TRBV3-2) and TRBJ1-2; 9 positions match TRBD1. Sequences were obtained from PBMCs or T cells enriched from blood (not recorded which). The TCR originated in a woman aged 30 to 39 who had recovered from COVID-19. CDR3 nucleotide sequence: TGTGCCAGCAGCCAAATCCGGGACAGGGTCTATGGCTACACCTTC. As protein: CASSQIRDRVYGYTF.